The rows below give T cell receptor beta chains drawn from one sample of a study of blood T cell repertoires in COVID-19. Only in-frame clones appear in the TCRdb table, and some are missing; sequencing was by immunoSEQ multiplex PCR. The table lists some 150,000 clones, 75% to 85% of them singletons. Sequencing was performed on peripheral blood. These TCRs come from a woman of 80 years or more with active or convalescent COVID-19. Both conserved end residues are part of each CDR3. D genes are given only for firm matches. Expanded clones are given a class, and other clones once, few, many or no size at all.

clone_size	v_call	j_call	d_call	cdr3_nt	cdr3_aa
-	TRBV12-3/TRBV12-4	TRBJ2-7	-	TGTGCCAGCAGTTTAGGTCCGGTCTACGAGCAGTACTTC	CASSLGPVYEQYF
-	TRBV5-1	TRBJ2-7	-	TGCGCCAGCAGCTTGGTGTCAGGTAGTACCTACGAGCAGTACTTC	CASSLVSGSTYEQYF
-	TRBV19	TRBJ2-5	TRBD1	TGTGCCAGTGGTACAGGGGGCGCGAGTTTCAGAGAGACCCAGTACTTC	CASGTGGASFRETQYF
few	TRBV18	TRBJ1-2	-	TGTGCCAGCTCCCCTTCGGCCGACACAGTCTATGGCTACACCTTC	CASSPSADTVYGYTF
once	TRBV4-2	TRBJ2-2	-	TGTGCCAGCAGCCGGGACTTGGCAGCGAGCACCGGGGAGCTGTTTTTT	CASSRDLAASTGELFF
-	TRBV6-5	TRBJ2-3	TRBD1	TGTGCCAGCAGTACAGGGACAGGGGAAAATACGCAGTATTTT	CASSTGTGENTQYF
-	TRBV6-5	TRBJ1-1	-	TGTGCCAGCAGAGCGGGACAATTGAACACTGAAGCTTTCTTT	CASRAGQLNTEAFF
-	TRBV7-9	TRBJ1-6	-	TGTGCCAGCAGCTTAGGAGACTCCTATAATTCACCCCTCCACTTT	CASSLGDSYNSPLHF
-	TRBV28	TRBJ2-5	-	TGTGCCAGCAGTTTGGGGGCTTGGGGAGAGACCCAGTACTTC	CASSLGAWGETQYF
-	TRBV5-3	TRBJ1-2	TRBD1	TGTGCCAGAAAACAGGGGGCGAGTATCTCCTATGGCTACACCTTC	CARKQGASISYGYTF
-	TRBV19	TRBJ1-1	-	TGTGCCAGTAGTATTCGGGTTGACCTCCTCACTGAAGCTTTCTTT	CASSIRVDLLTEAFF
-	TRBV27	TRBJ2-5	-	TGTGCCAGCAGTTTTTCAGCGGCGTACCAAGAGACCCAGTACTTC	CASSFSAAYQETQYF
-	TRBV19	TRBJ1-1	-	TGTGCCAGTAGTCCCAGGACAGCGATGAACACTGAAGCTTTCTTT	CASSPRTAMNTEAFF
-	TRBV19	TRBJ2-1	-	TGTGCCAGTAGTAGGGGGGGGAAACAGGGCGAGCAGTTCTTC	CASSRGGKQGEQFF
few	TRBV4-3	TRBJ1-4	TRBD1	TGCGCCAGCAGCCAAGCTCCGGGACAGGGGCAGGAAAAACTGTTTTTT	CASSQAPGQGQEKLFF
-	TRBV28	TRBJ1-2	-	TGTGCCAGCAGGGGCAGGGTTAGTGGCTACACCTTC	CASRGRVSGYTF
-	TRBV5-1	TRBJ1-6	TRBD1	TGCGCCAGCAGCTGGGGCGACAGGGATAATTCACCCCTCCACTTT	CASSWGDRDNSPLHF
-	TRBV6-5	TRBJ1-2	-	TGTGCCAGCTACGAAGCCTATGGCTACACCTTC	CASYEAYGYTF
-	TRBV5-1	TRBJ2-3	-	TGCGCCAGCAGCTTGGCCGGGGTCAGCACAGATACGCAGTATTTT	CASSLAGVSTDTQYF
once	TRBV11-2	TRBJ2-5	-	TGTGCCAGCAGCCCCGTCCAGGGTCGAGAGACCCAGTACTTC	CASSPVQGRETQYF
many	TRBV7-8	TRBJ2-2	-	TGTGCCAGCAGCAAATCGACAGTCGCCGGGGAGCTGTTTTTT	CASSKSTVAGELFF
once	TRBV14	TRBJ1-1	-	TGTGCCAGCAGCCTGACAGTGAACACTGAAGCTTTCTTT	CASSLTVNTEAFF
few	TRBV28	TRBJ1-1	-	TGTGCCAGCAGTTTATGGCGGCAGACCGACACTGAAGCTTTCTTT	CASSLWRQTDTEAFF
few	TRBV4-3	TRBJ2-7	TRBD1	TGCGCCAGCAGTTTGGCCCAGGGGGATTACGAGCAGTACTTC	CASSLAQGDYEQYF
-	TRBV7-6	TRBJ1-4	TRBD1	TGTGCCAGCAGCTTAATTTTGGGGAGGATGGGACAGGCTAATGAAAAACTGTTTTTT	CASSLILGRMGQANEKLFF
-	TRBV6-4	TRBJ2-1	TRBD1	TGTGCCAGCAGTGGACAGGGGGGGAATGAGCAGTTCTTC	CASSGQGGNEQFF
-	TRBV5-1	TRBJ1-1	-	TGCGCCAGCAGCGAAGCATATAGAGGGCGGGGCACTGAAGCTTTCTTT	CASSEAYRGRGTEAFF
-	TRBV6-5	TRBJ1-2	-	TGTGCCAGCAGCGCTACCTTACAGACCTATGGCTACACCTTC	CASSATLQTYGYTF
-	TRBV30	TRBJ1-6	TRBD1	TGTGCCTGGAGTGTACGGACAGGGGCCTATAATTCACCCCTCCACTTT	CAWSVRTGAYNSPLHF
-	TRBV19	TRBJ2-3	TRBD2	TGTGCCAGTAGGAAAGCGGGGAGCACAGATACGCAGTATTTT	CASRKAGSTDTQYF
once	TRBV2	TRBJ2-2	-	TGTGCCAGCAGTGAAAGTGACAGGCCCACCGGGGAGCTGTTTTTT	CASSESDRPTGELFF
few	TRBV6-2/TRBV6-3	TRBJ1-1	-	TGTGCCAGCAGCAGCAGGGTCACTGAAGCTTTCTTT	CASSSRVTEAFF
few	TRBV7-8	TRBJ1-6	-	TGTGCCAGCAGTCGACAGGCGAGTAATTCACCCCTCCACTTT	CASSRQASNSPLHF
-	TRBV29-1	TRBJ2-3	-	TGCAGCGTTAGGGACTCAGCTTATACGCAGTATTTT	CSVRDSAYTQYF
few	TRBV30	TRBJ1-5	TRBD1	TGTGCCTGGAGTCCCACAGGGGTTCAGCCCCAGCATTTT	CAWSPTGVQPQHF
-	TRBV19	TRBJ2-1	TRBD2	TGTGCCAGTACCCCGGGACTAGCGGGGGGGCTATACGATGAGCAGTTCTTC	CASTPGLAGGLYDEQFF
-	TRBV12-2	TRBJ2-7	-	TGTGCAAGTCGCTTTTTTCTCGGGCGGTTGAGACAACTAGCGGGGGCCTACGAGCAGTACTTC	CASRFFLGRLRQLAGAYEQYF
once	TRBV7-2	TRBJ1-2	-	TGTGCCAGCAGCTTAGGAGGCCTAGCTAACTATGGCTACACCTTC	CASSLGGLANYGYTF
few	TRBV12-3/TRBV12-4	TRBJ1-2	-	TGTGCCAGCAGTATCCGGGTGGACTTGGGCTACACCTTC	CASSIRVDLGYTF